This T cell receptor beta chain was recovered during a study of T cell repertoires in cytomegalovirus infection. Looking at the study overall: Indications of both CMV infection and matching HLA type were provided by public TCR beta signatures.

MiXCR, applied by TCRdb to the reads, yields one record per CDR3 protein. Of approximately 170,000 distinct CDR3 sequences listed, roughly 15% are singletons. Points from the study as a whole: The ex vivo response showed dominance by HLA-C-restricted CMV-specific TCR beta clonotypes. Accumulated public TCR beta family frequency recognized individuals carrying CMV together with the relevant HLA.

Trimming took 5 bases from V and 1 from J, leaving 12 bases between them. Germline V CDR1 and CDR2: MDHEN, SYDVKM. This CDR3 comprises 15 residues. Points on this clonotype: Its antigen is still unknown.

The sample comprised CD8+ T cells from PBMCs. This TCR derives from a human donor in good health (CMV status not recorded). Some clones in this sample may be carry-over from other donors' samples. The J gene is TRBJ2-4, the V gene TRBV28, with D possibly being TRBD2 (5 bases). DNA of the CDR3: TGTGCCAGCAGTCGAATACCGGGGGCCAAAAACATTCAGTACTTC. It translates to CASSRIPGAKNIQYF.